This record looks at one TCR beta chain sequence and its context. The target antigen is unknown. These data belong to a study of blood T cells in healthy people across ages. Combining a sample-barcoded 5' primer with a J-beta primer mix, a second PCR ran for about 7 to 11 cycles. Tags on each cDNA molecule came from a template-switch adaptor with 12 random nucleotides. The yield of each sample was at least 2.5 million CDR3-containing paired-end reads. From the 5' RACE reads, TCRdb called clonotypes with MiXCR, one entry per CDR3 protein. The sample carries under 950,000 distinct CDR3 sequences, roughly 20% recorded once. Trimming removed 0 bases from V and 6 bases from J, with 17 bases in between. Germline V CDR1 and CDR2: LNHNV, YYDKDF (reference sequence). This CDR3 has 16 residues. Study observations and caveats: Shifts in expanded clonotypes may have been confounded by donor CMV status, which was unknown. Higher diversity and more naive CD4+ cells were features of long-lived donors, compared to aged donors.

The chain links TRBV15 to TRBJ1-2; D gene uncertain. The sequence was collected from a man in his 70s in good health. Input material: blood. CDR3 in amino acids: CATSRDGVPETDGYTF. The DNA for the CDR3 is TGTGCCACCAGCAGAGATGGGGTCCCAGAAACTGATGGCTACACCTTC.